The 5 T cell receptor beta chains listed next were all sequenced from one sample in a study of T-cell reconstitution after alpha-beta-depleted transplantation in children. Unique molecular identifiers were incorporated during preparation of the TCRbeta library. Each CDR3 protein is one row after TCRdb ran MiXCR on the PCR reads. The repertoire includes almost 600,000 distinct CDR3 sequences, 25% to 30% of them detected once, and about 35% sits in the top ten. Material: PBMCs, obtained before TCRalphabeta/CD19-depleted stem cell transplant. These receptor sequences come from a boy under three years old with Wiskott-Aldrich syndrome, due to receive a stem cell transplant.

This clonotype was recorded a few times. V gene TRBV20-1 combines with J gene TRBJ2-3; perhaps TRBD2 as D (6 bases). Germline CDR1 is DFQATT and CDR2 is SNEGSKA (reference sequence). The CDR3 length is 14 residues. V was pared by 3 bases and J by 6 bases, with 16 bases between. CDR3 loop: CSARVTSFPDTQYF. The CDR3 coding sequence is TGCAGTGCTAGGGTGACTAGTTTTCCCGATACGCAGTATTTT.

The chain uses TRBV12-3 or TRBV12-4 and TRBJ2-3; the match to TRBD2 covers 9 bases. There are 16 residues in the CDR3. Germline trimming cut 5 bases from V and 1 base from J; bases unmatched to any gene: 7. The CDR3 nucleotides read TGTGCCAGCAGTCTCAGACTAGCGGAGGGCACAGATACGCAGTATTTT. Its translation: CASSLRLAEGTDTQYF.

This clonotype was detected ten times or more. A read error may produce the germline difference seen at one junction end. V and J are TRBV5-1 and TRBJ2-1; the D gene is possibly TRBD2 (5 bases). This CDR3 contains 12 residues. CDR1 is SGHRS and CDR2 is YFSETQ in the germline V gene. In nucleotides, the CDR3 is TGTGCCAGCAGTTTAACGGGAAATGAGCAGTTCTTC. Residues: CASSLTGNEQFF.

The rearrangement uses TRBV29-1 and TRBJ2-6; D might be TRBD2 (6 bases). Germline V gene data show CDR1 as SQVTM and CDR2 as ANQGSEA. Trimming took 4 bases from V and 2 from J, leaving 12 bases between them. The CDR3 totals 15 residues. CDR3: CSVGLTGAGANVLTF. The CDR3 DNA reads TGCAGCGTTGGGCTCACGGGAGCTGGGGCCAACGTCCTGACTTTC.

This sequence joins TRBV10-3 and TRBJ2-2; the D gene is possibly TRBD2 (6 bases). V lost 4 bases, J lost 4 bases, and 16 bases lay in between. Germline V CDR1 and CDR2: ENHRY, SYGVKD. The CDR3 contains 16 residues. CDR3 nucleotide sequence: TGTGCCATCAGTGCGGACGGGAGTGGTAGCACCGGGGAGCTGTTTTTT. Translated: CAISADGSGSTGELFF.